This TCR beta chain comes out of a study of T cells in Graves' hyperthyroidism and ophthalmopathy. Study-wide findings and caveats: The model made its ophthalmopathy prediction, and onset followed a median around 6.9 months later. Ophthalmopathy and stable hyperthyroidism were separated by a 13 V-J model. Clonotypes that were expanded in thyroid above 0.001 mostly appeared in blood too.

CDR3 length equals 12 residues. V gave up 3 bases and J gave up 7 bases, with 9 bases separating them. The germline CDR1 and CDR2 sequences are SGHAT and FQNNGV. RNA transcripts yielded amplified TCR beta CDR3 regions. HTBI primers were the set used in a first-round RT-PCR of the TCR CDR3. MiXCR, run by TCRdb on the multiplex PCR reads, gives a single entry per CDR3 protein. The data show 250,000 to 350,000 distinct CDR3 sequences, about a sixth seen once. Those patients with uncontrolled infection, other autoimmune disease, pregnancy or lactation were excluded. As regards this clonotype: Its antigen is not known.

The clonotype originates from a woman aged 60-75 years with Graves' ophthalmopathy. The chain combines TRBV11-2 with TRBJ1-2; D is uncertain. Sequencing used blood. The CDR3 reads CASSLGPSGYTF. CDR3 in DNA: TGTGCCAGCAGCTTGGGCCCGAGTGGCTACACCTTC.